A selection of T cell receptor beta chains follows, all from one sample in a study of CD8 T cells in ankylosing spondylitis. TCRdb reprocessed the 5' RACE reads with MiXCR, giving one entry per CDR3 protein. The table records about 540,000 distinct CDR3 sequences, 10% to 15% of them present only once. Specimen: blood, either unsorted or a sorted T cell fraction (not recorded which). The receptors originated from a male donor with ankylosing spondylitis. CDR3s include the opening cysteine and the closing phenylalanine or tryptophan. A D gene is named only where the DNA matches it firmly. A row's size may be missing; if present it is once, few, many or a size class.

.,TRBV12-3/TRBV12-4,many,TRBJ1-3,CASSAAQGSGNTIYF,TGTGCCAGCAGCGCCGCACAGGGCTCTGGAAACACCATATATTTT
.,TRBV11-3,.,TRBJ2-1,CASSPAGASGNEQFF,TGTGCCAGCAGCCCAGCTGGGGCCAGCGGGAATGAGCAGTTCTTC
.,TRBV20-1,few,TRBJ2-1,CSAIVSRYNEQFF,TGCAGTGCTATAGTTTCCCGATACAATGAGCAGTTCTTC
.,TRBV6-6,few,TRBJ2-7,CASSRGYSYEQYF,TGTGCCAGCAGTCGCGGGTATTCCTACGAGCAGTACTTC
TRBD2,TRBV7-2,few,TRBJ2-4,CASSPPGTSFAKNIQYF,TGTGCCAGCAGCCCACCCGGGACTAGCTTCGCCAAAAACATTCAGTACTTC
.,TRBV29-1,many,TRBJ2-2,CSVRGRQNTGELFF,TGCAGCGTTCGGGGACGGCAGAACACCGGGGAGCTGTTTTTT
.,TRBV10-2,few,TRBJ2-3,CASSDQRARGDTQYF,TGCGCCAGCAGTGATCAGCGGGCGCGGGGAGATACGCAGTATTTT
TRBD2,TRBV25-1,.,TRBJ2-1,CASSTKTSGYYNEQFF,TGTGCCAGCAGTACAAAAACTAGCGGTTACTACAATGAGCAGTTCTTC
.,TRBV29-1,.,TRBJ2-7,CSVASQLAGPYEQYF,TGCAGCGTTGCCTCCCAACTGGCAGGCCCCTACGAGCAGTACTTC
TRBD1,TRBV6-1,.,TRBJ1-3,CASSVRQGDTIYF,TGTGCCAGCAGTGTTAGACAGGGCGACACCATATATTTT
.,TRBV4-2,.,TRBJ2-5,CASSRGTQGTQYF,TGTGCCAGCAGCCGGGGGACCCAAGGGACCCAGTACTTC
TRBD2,TRBV20-1,many,TRBJ2-1,CSARAAGGSLYNEQFF,TGCAGTGCTAGGGCAGCGGGAGGATCTCTCTACAATGAGCAGTTCTTC
.,TRBV12-3/TRBV12-4,.,TRBJ1-2,CASRPFDSGYTF,TGTGCCAGCAGGCCCTTTGACAGCGGCTACACCTTC
TRBD2,TRBV7-2,.,TRBJ2-5,CASSPGLAAETQYF,TGTGCCAGCAGCCCTGGACTAGCTGCAGAGACCCAGTACTTC
TRBD2,TRBV20-1,few,TRBJ2-2,CSARASGRADTGELFF,TGCAGTGCTAGAGCTAGCGGGAGGGCCGACACCGGGGAGCTGTTTTTT
.,TRBV15,.,TRBJ1-2,CATSLRTGGVNYGYTF,TGTGCCACCAGCCTCAGGACGGGGGGAGTTAACTATGGCTACACCTTC
TRBD1,TRBV5-1,many,TRBJ2-1,CASRHRPPMGQGADNEQFF,TGCGCCAGCAGACACAGACCTCCCATGGGACAGGGGGCTGACAATGAGCAGTTCTTC
.,TRBV3-1,few,TRBJ2-5,CASSQDLTGQHF,TGTGCCAGCAGCCAAGATCTCACGGGCCAACACTTC
.,TRBV27,few,TRBJ1-2,CASSMVAGDNYGYTF,TGTGCCAGCAGTATGGTTGCCGGTGATAACTATGGCTACACCTTC
TRBD1,TRBV20-1,many,TRBJ2-3,CSASRPGQNTDTQYF,TGCAGTGCTAGTCGACCGGGACAGAACACAGATACGCAGTATTTT
.,TRBV5-1,many,TRBJ1-5,CASSFGGDQPQHF,TGCGCCAGCAGCTTTGGGGGTGATCAGCCCCAGCATTTT
.,TRBV6-4,few,TRBJ2-6,CASSDSGVGTGANVLTF,TGTGCCAGCAGTGACTCCGGAGTGGGGACTGGGGCCAACGTCCTGACTTTC
TRBD1,TRBV2,.,TRBJ1-6,CASKRQGRDSPLHF,TGTGCCAGCAAAAGACAGGGACGAGATTCACCCCTCCACTTT